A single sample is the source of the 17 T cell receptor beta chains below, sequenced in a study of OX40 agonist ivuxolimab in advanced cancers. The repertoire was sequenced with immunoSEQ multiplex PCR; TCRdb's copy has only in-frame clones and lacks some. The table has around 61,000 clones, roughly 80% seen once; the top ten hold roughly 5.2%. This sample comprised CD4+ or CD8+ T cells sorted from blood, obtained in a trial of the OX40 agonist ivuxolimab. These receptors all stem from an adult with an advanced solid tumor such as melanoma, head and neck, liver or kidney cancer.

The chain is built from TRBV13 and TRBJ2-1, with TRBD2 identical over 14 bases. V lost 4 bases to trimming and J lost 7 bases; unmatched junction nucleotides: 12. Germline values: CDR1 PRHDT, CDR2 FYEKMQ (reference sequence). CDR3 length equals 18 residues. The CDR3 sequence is CASSYLPGLAGVKNEQFF. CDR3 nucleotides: TGTGCCAGCAGCTATCTTCCGGGACTAGCGGGAGTTAAAAATGAGCAGTTCTTC.

The CDR3 DNA sequence: TGTGCCAGTAGTATAGAGGGGCAGAACTCTGGAAACACCATATATTTT. It encodes CASSIEGQNSGNTIYF. J is TRBJ1-3 and V is TRBV19; the D gene is possibly TRBD1 (5 bases). The CDR3 sequence is 16 residues long. Germline V gives CDR1 LNHDA, CDR2 SQIVND (reference sequence). Trimming took off 0 bases at V and 0 bases at J, with 9 bases between the two ends. The full variable domain, its missing parts supplied by reference TRBV19 and TRBJ1-3, is DGGITQSPKYLFRKEGQNVTLSCEQNLNHDAMYWYRQDPGQGLRLIYYSQIVNDFQKGDIAEGYSVSREKKESFPLTVTSAQKNPTAFYLCASSIEGQNSGNTIYFGEGSWLTVV.

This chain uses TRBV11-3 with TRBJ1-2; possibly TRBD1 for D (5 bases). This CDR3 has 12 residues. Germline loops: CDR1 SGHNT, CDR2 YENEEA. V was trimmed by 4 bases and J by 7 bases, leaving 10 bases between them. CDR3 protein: CASSSREFGYTF. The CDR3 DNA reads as TGTGCCAGCAGCTCCAGGGAGTTTGGCTACACCTTC.

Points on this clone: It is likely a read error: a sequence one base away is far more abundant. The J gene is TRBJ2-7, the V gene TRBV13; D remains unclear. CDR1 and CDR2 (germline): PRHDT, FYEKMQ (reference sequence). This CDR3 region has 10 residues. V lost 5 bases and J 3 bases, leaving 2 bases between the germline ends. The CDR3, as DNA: TGTGCCAGCAGCGACTACGAGCAGTACTTC. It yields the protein CASSDYEQYF.

The CDR3 here is CASSRRGQGYTEAFF. Here the CDR3 DNA reads TGTGCCAGCAGCCGAAGGGGACAGGGGTACACTGAAGCTTTCTTT. This chain joins TRBV6-5 and TRBJ1-1; 10 nucleotides agree with TRBD1. CDR3 length equals 15 residues. Trimming at V came to 6 bases and at J to 3 bases, leaving 7 bases not matched to a gene. Germline lookup yields CDR1 MNHEY and CDR2 SVGAGI.

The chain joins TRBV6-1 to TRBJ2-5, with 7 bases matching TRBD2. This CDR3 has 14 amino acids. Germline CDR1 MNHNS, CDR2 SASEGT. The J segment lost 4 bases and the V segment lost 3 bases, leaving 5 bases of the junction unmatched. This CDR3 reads CASSDWVAGETQYF. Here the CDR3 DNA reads TGTGCCAGCAGTGACTGGGTAGCGGGAGAGACCCAGTACTTC.

In DNA, the CDR3 is TGTGCCAGCAGTCAACAGGGGTATAGCAATCAGCCCCAGCATTTT. It specifies CASSQQGYSNQPQHF. The chain couples TRBV2 to TRBJ1-5; TRBD1 agrees at 7 bases. This CDR3 spans 15 amino acids. V shed 5 bases and J 0 bases; nucleotides not matched to a gene: 4. Per germline, CDR1 SNHLY and CDR2 FYNNEI.

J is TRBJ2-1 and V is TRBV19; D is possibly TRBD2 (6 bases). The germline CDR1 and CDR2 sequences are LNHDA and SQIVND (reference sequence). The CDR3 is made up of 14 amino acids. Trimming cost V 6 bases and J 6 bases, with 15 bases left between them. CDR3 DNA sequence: TGTGCCAGTAGCTACCGGAGGGGATCCAATGAGCAGTTCTTC. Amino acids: CASSYRRGSNEQFF. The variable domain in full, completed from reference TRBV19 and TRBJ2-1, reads DGGITQSPKYLFRKEGQNVTLSCEQNLNHDAMYWYRQDPGQGLRLIYYSQIVNDFQKGDIAEGYSVSREKKESFPLTVTSAQKNPTAFYLCASSYRRGSNEQFFGPGTRLTVL.

As DNA, the CDR3 is TGTGCCAGCAGTTACAGGGGCACAGATACGCAGTATTTT. It encodes CASSYRGTDTQYF. The chain carries TRBV6-5 and TRBJ2-3; no firm D call. The germline V and J ends were trimmed by 2 bases and 1 base, with 4 bases remaining between them. This CDR3 spans 13 amino acids. Germline V gene lookup returns CDR1 MNHEY and CDR2 SVGAGI.

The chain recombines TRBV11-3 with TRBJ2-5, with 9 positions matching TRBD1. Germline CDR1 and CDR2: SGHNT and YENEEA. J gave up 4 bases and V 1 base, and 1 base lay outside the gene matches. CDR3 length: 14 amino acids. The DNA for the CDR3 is TGTGCCAGCAGCTTAGCACAGGGGGCAGAGACCCAGTACTTC. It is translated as CASSLAQGAETQYF.

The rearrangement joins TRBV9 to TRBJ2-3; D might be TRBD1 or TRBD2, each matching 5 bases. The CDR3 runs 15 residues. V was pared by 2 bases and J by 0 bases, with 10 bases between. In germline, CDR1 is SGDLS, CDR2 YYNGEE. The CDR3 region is CASSVEGRSTDTQYF. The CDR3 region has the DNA TGTGCCAGCAGCGTCGAGGGGCGTAGCACAGATACGCAGTATTTT.

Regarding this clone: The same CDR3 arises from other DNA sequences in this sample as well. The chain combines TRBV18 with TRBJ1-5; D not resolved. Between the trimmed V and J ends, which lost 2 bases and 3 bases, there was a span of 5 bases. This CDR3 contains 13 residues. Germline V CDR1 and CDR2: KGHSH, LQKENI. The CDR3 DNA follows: TGTGCCAGCTCACCAGGCCCCAATCAGCCCCAGCATTTT. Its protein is CASSPGPNQPQHF. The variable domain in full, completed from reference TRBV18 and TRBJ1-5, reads NAGVMQNPRHLVRRRGQEARLRCSPMKGHSHVYWYRQLPEEGLKFMVYLQKENIIDESGMPKERFSAEFPKEGPSILRIQQVVRGDSAAYFCASSPGPNQPQHFGDGTRLSIL.

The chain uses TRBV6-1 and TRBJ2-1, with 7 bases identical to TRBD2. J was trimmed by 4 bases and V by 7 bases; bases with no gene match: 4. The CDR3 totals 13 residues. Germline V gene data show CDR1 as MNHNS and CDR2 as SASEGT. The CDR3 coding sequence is TGTGCCAGCACCCCAGCGGGATACAATGAGCAGTTCTTC. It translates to CASTPAGYNEQFF.

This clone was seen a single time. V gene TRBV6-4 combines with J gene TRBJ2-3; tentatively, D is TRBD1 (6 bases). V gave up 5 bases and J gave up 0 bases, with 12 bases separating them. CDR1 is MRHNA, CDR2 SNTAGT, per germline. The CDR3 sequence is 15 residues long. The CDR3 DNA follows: TGTGCCAGCAGTCTCCAGGGGTATAGCACAGATACGCAGTATTTT. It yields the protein CASSLQGYSTDTQYF.

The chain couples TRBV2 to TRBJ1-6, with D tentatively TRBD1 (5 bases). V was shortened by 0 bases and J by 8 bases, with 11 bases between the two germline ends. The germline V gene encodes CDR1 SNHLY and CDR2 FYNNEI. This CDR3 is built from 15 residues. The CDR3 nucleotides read TGTGCCAGCAGTGAAGCTTCACAGGCATATTCACCCCTCCACTTT. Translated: CASSEASQAYSPLHF.

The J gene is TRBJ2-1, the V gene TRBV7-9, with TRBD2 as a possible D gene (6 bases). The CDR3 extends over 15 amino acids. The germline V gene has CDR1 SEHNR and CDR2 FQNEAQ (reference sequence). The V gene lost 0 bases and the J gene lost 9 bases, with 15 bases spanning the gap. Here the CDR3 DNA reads TGTGCCAGCAGCTTAGCCGGGGGTGTAACGGGTGAGCAGTTCTTC. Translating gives CASSLAGGVTGEQFF.

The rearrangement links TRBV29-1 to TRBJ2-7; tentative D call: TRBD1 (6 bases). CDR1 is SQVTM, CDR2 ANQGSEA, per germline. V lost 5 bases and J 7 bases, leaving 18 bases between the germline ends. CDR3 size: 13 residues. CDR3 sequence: CSVLGQAYEEQYF. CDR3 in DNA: TGCAGCGTTTTGGGACAAGCCTACGAAGAGCAGTACTTC.